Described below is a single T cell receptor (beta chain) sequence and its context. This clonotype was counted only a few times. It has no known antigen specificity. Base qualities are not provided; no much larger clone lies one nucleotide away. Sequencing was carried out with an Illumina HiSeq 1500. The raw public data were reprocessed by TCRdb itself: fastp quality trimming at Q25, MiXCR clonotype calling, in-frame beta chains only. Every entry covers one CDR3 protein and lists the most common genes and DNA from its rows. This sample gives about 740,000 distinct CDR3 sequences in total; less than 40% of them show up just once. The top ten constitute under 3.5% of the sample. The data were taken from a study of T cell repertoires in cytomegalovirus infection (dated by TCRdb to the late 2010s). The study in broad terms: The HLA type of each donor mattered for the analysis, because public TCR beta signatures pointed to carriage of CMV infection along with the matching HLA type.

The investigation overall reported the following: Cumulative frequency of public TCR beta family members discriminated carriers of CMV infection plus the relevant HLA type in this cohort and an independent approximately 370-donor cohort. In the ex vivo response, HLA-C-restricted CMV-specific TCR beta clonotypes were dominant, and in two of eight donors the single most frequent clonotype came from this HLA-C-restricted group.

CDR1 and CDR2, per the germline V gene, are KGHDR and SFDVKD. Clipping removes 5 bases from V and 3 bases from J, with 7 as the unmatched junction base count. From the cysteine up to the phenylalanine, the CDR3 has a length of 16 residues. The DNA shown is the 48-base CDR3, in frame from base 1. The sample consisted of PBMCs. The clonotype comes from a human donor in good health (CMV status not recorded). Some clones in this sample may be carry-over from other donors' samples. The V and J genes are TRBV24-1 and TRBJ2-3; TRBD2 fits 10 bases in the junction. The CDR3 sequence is CATSVERGGRTDTQYF. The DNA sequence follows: TGTGCCACCAGTGTGGAGCGGGGGGGACGGACAGATACGCAGTATTTT.